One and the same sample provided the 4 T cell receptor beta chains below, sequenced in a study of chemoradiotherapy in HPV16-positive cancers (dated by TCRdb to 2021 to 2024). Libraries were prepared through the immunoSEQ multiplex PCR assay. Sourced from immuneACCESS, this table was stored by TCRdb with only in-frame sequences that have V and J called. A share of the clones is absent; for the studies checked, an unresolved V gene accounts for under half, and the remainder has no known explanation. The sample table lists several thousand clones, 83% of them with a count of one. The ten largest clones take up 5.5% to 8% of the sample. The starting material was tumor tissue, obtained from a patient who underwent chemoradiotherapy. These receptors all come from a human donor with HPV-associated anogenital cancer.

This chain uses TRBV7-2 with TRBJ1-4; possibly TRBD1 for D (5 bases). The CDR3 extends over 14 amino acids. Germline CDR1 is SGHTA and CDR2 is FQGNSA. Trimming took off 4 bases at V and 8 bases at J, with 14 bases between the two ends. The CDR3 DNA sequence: TGTGCCAGCAGCTCCACCAACAGGTTCGAAAAACTGTTTTTT. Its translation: CASSSTNRFEKLFF.

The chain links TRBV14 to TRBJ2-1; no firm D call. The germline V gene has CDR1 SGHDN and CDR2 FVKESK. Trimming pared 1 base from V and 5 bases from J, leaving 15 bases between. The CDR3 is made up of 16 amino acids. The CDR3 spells CASSQVWASPNNEQFF. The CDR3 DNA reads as TGTGCCAGCAGCCAAGTTTGGGCCAGCCCCAACAATGAGCAGTTCTTC.

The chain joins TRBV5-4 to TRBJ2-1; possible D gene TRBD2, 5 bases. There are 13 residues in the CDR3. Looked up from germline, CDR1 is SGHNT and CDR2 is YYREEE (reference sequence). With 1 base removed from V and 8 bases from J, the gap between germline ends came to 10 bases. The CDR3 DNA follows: TGTGCCAGCAGCTTGCCAGACGGGGATGAGCAGTTCTTC. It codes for CASSLPDGDEQFF.

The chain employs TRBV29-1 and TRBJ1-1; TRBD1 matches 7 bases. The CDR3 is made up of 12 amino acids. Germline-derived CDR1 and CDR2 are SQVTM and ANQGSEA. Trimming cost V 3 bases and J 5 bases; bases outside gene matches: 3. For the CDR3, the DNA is TGCAGCGTTGACGAGGGGGCAACTGAAGCTTTCTTT. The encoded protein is CSVDEGATEAFF.